Detailed here is one TCR beta chain. Its antigen is not yet known. The sample holds no much larger clone one base away, and base qualities are not on file. This entry is derived from a study of PD-1 blockade in classical Hodgkin lymphoma (dated by TCRdb to 2020 to 2021). Background on the whole study: Nivolumab dosing was 3 mg/kg intravenously every 2 weeks, continuing until either disease progression or unacceptable toxicity. To define a peripheral blood immune signature of response to PD-1 blockade in classical Hodgkin lymphoma, the study combined TCR beta sequencing with CyTOF. Here is what the overall study found, with its caveats: Lower diversity was seen in patients whose nivolumab began less than 1 year after ASCT, and these patients were left out of later analyses so that immune reconstitution would not confound the results. The study was limited to a single clinical trial cohort, and causes of repertoire differences, possibly disease activity or prior therapy, remained undefined. Baseline TCR diversity was reported to be lower in newly diagnosed patients than in healthy donors and to be lower still in relapsed/refractory patients. Baseline diversity similar to that of newly diagnosed patients was observed in trial patients achieving complete response, whereas significantly lower diversity was observed in partial responders and progressors. CD4+ but not CD8+ TCR diversity rose significantly by C4D1 (p=0.0027 vs p=0.16), most apparent in complete responders (p=0.02).

V and J lose 2 bases and 7 bases, and a span of 20 bases separates them. Including cysteine and phenylalanine, the CDR3 has 16 amino acids. The retained sequence is limited to the CDR3, 48 bases, with the frame set at the first base. CDR1 MDHEN and CDR2 SYDVKM were looked up in the germline V gene. Genomic DNA was extracted with the Qiagen DNeasy kit from unsorted PBMCs and from negatively selected CD4+ and CD8+ fractions. Amplification of TCR beta CDR3 regions was done by immunoSEQ multiplex PCR with primers that anneal to V and J segments. A synthetic immune receptor repertoire was used to minimize amplification bias, and remaining bias was computationally removed after sequencing. Under the source paper's analysis protocol: Repertoire diversity was quantified as the Shannon entropy index using custom Python scripts. Unsorted, CD4+ and CD8+ repertoires were analyzed separately, except in combined analyses where CD4+ and CD8+ sequences were merged in silico. Clonal expansion was defined as a frequency increase of at least 2-fold after treatment compared with C1D1, and clones undetected at baseline were assigned a pseudocount of 0.5. Singleton clones were defined as clones with 0 or 1 copy at C1D1, and non-singleton clones were defined as clones with 2 or more copies. Clones expanded in unsorted samples were labelled as CD4+, CD8+ or unknown by matching protein sequences in sorted samples from the same patient. Wilcoxon tests on paired samples were used to test changes in diversity from C1D1 to C4D1. The clones in this table, taken by TCRdb from immuneACCESS, are in-frame only. Not every clone is retained; where verified, under half of the shortfall comes from an unresolved V gene, and the cause of the rest is unknown. V and J calls and clone size are copied from that table; D and trimming were computed from the DNA. The sample table lists just under 65,000 clones, 91% of them with a count of one. The top ten clones comprise around 10% of the sample.

Read against the paper, the sample's time point label means: cycle 4 day 1 (C4D1), after 6 weeks of nivolumab. Every trial patient had relapsed following autologous stem cell transplantation, and prior brentuximab vedotin exposure was what differed among cohorts A, B and C. The trial cohort included 45 to 65 patients with relapsed/refractory classical Hodgkin lymphoma, and each patient had a best overall response of complete response, partial response or progressive disease. Single-agent nivolumab was administered to trial patients in the multi-cohort phase II CheckMate 205 trial. An independent review committee assessed best overall response by applying the 2007 International Working Group response criteria. PBMCs from the trial were collected at three points: immediately before nivolumab initiation (C1D1), and during therapy at cycle 2 day 1 and cycle 4 day 1. Peripheral blood was collected in 8 mL Vacutainer Cell Preparation Tubes, from which PBMCs were isolated by centrifugation and then cryopreserved.

This specimen consisted of peripheral blood mononuclear cells (PBMCs), obtained before the fourth cycle of nivolumab. The TCR was taken from a human donor with classical Hodgkin lymphoma. The chain links TRBV28 with TRBJ1-1, and the D gene may be TRBD1, 5 bases matching. CDR3 region: CASSLVRGAGTREAFF. The DNA reads TGTGCCAGCAGTTTAGTGAGGGGCGCCGGGACGCGTGAAGCTTTCTTT. Where the CDR3 stops, the reference TRBV28 and TRBJ1-1 genes take over; the full variable domain is DVKVTQSSRYLVKRTGEKVFLECVQDMDHENMFWYRQDPGLGLRLIYFSYDVKMKEKGDIPEGYSVSREKKERFSLILESASTNQTSMYLCASSLVRGAGTREAFFGQGTRLTVV.